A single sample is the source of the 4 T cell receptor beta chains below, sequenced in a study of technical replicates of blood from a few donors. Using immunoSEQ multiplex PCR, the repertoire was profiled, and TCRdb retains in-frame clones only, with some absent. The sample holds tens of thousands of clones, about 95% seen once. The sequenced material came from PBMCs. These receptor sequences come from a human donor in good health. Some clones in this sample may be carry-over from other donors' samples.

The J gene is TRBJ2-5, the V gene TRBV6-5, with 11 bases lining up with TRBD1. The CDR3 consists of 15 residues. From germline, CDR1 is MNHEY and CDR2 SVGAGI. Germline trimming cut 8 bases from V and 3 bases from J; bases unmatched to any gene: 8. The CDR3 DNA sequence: TGTGCCAGCGGACAGGGGGCGGGGGCGGAAGAGACCCAGTACTTC. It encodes CASGQGAGAEETQYF.

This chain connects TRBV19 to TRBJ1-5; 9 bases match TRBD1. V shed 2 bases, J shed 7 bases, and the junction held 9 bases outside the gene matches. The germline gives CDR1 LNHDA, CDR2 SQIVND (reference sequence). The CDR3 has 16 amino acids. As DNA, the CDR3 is TGTGCCAGTAGTATAACGGGACAGGGTCGGAGACAGCCCCAGCATTTT. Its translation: CASSITGQGRRQPQHF.

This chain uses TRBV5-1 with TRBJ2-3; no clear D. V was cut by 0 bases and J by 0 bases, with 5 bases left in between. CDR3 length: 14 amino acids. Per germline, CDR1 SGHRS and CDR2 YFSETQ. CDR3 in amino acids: CASSLDYSTDTQYF. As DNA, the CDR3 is TGCGCCAGCAGCTTGGACTATAGCACAGATACGCAGTATTTT.

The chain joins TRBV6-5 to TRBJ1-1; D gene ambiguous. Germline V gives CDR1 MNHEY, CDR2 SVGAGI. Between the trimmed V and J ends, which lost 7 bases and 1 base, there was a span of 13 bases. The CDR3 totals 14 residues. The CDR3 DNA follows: TGTGCCAGCACCCTAGACGGCGGGAACACTGAAGCTTTCTTT. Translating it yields CASTLDGGNTEAFF.